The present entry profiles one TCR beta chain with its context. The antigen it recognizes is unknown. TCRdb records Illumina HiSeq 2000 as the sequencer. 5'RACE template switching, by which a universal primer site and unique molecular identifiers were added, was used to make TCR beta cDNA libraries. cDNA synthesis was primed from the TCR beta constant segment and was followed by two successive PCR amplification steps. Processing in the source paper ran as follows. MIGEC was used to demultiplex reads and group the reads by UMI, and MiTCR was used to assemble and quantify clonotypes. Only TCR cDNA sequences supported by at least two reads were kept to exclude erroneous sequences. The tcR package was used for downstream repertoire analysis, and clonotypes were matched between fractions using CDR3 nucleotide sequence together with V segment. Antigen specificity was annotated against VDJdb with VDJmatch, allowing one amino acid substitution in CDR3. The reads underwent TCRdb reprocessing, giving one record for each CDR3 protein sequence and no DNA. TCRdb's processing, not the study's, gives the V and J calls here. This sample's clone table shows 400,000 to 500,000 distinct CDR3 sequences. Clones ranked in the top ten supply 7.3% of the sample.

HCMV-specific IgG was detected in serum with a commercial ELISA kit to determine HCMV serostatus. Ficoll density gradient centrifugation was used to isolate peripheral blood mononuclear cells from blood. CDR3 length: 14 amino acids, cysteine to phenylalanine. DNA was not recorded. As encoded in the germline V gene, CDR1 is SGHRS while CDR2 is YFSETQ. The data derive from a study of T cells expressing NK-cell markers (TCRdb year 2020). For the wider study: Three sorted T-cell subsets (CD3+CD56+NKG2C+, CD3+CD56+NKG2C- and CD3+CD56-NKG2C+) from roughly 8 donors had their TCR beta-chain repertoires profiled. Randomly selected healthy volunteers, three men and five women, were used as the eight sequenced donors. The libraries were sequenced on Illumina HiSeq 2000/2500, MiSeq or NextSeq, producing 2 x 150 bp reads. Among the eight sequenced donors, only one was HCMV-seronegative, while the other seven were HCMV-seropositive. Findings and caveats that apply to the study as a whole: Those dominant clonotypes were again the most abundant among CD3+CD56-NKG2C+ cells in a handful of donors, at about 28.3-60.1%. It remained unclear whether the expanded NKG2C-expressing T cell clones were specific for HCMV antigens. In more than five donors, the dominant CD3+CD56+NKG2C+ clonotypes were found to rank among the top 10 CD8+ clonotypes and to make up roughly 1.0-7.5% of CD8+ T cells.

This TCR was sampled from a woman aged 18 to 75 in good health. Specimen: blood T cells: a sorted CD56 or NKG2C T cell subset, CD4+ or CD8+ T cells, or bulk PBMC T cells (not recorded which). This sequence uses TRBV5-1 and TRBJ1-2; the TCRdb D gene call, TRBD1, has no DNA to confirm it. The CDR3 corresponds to CASSLVLQGSGYTF.